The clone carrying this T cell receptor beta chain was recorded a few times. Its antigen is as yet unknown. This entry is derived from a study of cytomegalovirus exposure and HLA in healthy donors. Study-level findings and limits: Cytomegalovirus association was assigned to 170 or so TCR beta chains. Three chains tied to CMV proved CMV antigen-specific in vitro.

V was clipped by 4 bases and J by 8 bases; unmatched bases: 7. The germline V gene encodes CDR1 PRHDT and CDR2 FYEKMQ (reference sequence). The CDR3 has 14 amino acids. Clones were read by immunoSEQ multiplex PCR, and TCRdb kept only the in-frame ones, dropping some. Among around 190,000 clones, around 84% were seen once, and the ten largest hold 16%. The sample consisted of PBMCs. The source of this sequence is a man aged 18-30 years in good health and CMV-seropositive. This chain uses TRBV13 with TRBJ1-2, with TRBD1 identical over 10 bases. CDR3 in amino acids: CASSSRTGGWGYTF. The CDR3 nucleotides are TGTGCCAGCAGCTCGCGGACAGGGGGTTGGGGCTACACCTTC.